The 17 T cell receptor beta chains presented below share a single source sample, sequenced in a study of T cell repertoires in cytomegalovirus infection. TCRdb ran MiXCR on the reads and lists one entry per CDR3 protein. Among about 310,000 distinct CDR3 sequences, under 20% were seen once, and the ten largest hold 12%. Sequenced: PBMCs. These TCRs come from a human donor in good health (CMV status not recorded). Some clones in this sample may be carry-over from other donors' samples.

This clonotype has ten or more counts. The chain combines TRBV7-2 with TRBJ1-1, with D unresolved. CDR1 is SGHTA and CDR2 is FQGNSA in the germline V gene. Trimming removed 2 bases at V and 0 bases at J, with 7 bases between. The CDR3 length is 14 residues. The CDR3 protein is CASSLLGMNTEAFF. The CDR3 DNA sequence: TGTGCCAGCAGCTTACTAGGGATGAACACTGAAGCTTTCTTT.

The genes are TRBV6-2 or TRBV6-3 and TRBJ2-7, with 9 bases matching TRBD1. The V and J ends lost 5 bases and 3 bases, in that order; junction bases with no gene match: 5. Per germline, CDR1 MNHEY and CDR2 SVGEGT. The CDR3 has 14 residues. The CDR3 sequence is CASSRGQGIYEQYF. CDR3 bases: TGTGCCAGCAGTCGTGGACAGGGGATCTACGAGCAGTACTTC.

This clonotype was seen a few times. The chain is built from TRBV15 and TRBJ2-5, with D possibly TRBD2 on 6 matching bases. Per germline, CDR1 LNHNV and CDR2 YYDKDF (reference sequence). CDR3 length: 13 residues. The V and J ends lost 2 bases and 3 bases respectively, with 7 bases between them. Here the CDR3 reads CATSRIAEETQYF. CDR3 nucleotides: TGTGCCACCAGCAGAATAGCGGAAGAGACCCAGTACTTC.

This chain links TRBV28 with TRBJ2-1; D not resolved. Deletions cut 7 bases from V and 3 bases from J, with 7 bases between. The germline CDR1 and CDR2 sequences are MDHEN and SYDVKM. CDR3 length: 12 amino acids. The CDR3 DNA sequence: TGTGCCAGCAACCCAGGCTACAATGAGCAGTTCTTC. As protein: CASNPGYNEQFF.

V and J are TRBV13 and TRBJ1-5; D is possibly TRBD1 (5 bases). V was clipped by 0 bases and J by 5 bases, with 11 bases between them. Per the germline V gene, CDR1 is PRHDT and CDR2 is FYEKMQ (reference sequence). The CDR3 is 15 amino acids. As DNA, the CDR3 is TGTGCCAGCAGCTTAGGCCGCCAGGGTCATCAGCCCCAGCATTTT. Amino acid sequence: CASSLGRQGHQPQHF.

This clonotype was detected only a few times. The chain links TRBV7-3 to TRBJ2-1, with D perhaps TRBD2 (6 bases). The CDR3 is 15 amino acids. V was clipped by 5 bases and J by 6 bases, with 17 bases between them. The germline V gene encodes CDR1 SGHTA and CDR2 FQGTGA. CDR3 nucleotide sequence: TGTGCCAGCAGCACACTAGCTGCGCCGGCCAATGAGCAGTTCTTC. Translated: CASSTLAAPANEQFF.

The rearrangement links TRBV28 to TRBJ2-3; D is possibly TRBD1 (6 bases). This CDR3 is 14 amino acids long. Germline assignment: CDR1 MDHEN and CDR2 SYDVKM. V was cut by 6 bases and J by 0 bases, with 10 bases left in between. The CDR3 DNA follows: TGTGCCAGCAGAGAACAGGGAAGCACAGATACGCAGTATTTT. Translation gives CASREQGSTDTQYF. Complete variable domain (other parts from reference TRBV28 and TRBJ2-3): DVKVTQSSRYLVKRTGEKVFLECVQDMDHENMFWYRQDPGLGLRLIYFSYDVKMKEKGDIPEGYSVSREKKERFSLILESASTNQTSMYLCASREQGSTDTQYFGPGTRLTVL.

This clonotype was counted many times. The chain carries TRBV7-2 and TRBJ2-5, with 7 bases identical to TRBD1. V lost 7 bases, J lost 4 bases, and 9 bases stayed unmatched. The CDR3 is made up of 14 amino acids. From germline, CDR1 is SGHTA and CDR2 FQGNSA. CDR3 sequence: CASTHRGAPETQYF. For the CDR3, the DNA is TGTGCCAGCACGCACAGGGGCGCCCCAGAGACCCAGTACTTC.

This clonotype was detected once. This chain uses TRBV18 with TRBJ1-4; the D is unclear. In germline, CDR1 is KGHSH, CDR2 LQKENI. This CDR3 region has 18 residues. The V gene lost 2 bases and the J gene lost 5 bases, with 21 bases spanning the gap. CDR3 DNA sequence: TGTGCCAGCTCACCATCGCGGGTAACCGCGAACCAAAATGAAAAACTGTTTTTT. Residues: CASSPSRVTANQNEKLFF.

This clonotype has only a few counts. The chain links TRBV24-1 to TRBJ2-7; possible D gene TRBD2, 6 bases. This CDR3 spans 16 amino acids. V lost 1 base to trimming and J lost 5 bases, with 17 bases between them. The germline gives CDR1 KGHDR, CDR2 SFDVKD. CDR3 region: CATSDFGGKNTHEQYF. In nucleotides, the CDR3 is TGTGCCACCAGTGATTTCGGCGGGAAGAACACCCACGAGCAGTACTTC.

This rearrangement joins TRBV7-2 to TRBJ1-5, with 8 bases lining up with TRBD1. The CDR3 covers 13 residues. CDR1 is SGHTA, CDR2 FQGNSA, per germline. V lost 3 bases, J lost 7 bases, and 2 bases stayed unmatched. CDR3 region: CASSFGQGQPQHF. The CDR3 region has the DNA TGTGCCAGCAGCTTCGGACAGGGCCAGCCCCAGCATTTT.

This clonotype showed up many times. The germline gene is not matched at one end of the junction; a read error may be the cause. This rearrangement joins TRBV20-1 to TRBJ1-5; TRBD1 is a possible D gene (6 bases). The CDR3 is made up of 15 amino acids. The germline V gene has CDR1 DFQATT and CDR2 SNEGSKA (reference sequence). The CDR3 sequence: CSARGPGEGNQPQHF. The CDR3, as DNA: TGCAGTGCCAGAGGGCCAGGGGAGGGCAATCAGCCCCAGCATTTT.

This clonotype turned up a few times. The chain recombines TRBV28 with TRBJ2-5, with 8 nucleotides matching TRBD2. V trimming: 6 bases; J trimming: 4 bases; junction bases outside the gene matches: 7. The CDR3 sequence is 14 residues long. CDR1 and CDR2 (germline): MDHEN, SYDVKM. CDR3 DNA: TGTGCCAGCAGCCAGACTAGCGTTGTAGAGACCCAGTACTTC. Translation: CASSQTSVVETQYF.

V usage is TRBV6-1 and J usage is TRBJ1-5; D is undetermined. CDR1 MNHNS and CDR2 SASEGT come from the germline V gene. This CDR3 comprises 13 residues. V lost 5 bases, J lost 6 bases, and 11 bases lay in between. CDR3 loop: CASSQSGFQPQHF. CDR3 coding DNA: TGTGCCAGCAGTCAGTCTGGGTTTCAGCCCCAGCATTTT.

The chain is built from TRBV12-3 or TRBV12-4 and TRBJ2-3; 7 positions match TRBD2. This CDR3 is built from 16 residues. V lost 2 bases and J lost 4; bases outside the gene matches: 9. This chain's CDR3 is CASSLLGEGLSDTQYF. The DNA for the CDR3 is TGTGCCAGCAGTTTATTGGGGGAGGGCCTCTCAGATACGCAGTATTTT.

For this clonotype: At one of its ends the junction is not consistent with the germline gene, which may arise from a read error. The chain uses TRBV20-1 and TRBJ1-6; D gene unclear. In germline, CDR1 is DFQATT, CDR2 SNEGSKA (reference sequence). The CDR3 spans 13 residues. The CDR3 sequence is CSAREGLNSPLHF. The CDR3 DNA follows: TGCAGTGCCAGAGAAGGCCTTAATTCACCCCTCCACTTT.

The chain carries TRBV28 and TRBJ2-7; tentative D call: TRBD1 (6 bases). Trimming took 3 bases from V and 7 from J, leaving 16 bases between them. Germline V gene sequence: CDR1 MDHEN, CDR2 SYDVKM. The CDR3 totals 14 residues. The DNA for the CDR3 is TGTGCCAGCAGTTTTGGACAGTTCGAAGGGGAGCAGTACTTC. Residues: CASSFGQFEGEQYF.